The 25 T cell receptor beta chains below come from one sample, sequenced in a study of T-cell reconstitution after alpha-beta-depleted transplantation in children (dated by TCRdb to about 2016). This specimen's treatment or condition label, interpreted: allogeneic hematopoietic cell transplantation with graft depleted of TCRalphabeta T cells and CD19 B cells. Libraries were made using PCR. This sample was sequenced with an Illumina HiSeq 2500. TCR library preparation used molecular barcoding, with unique molecular identifiers applied to normalize quantification of the TCRbeta repertoire. TCRdb applied fastp at Q25 and MiXCR to the public reads, then kept only in-frame beta chains. Here each entry gathers all rows of one CDR3 protein and keeps the most common genes and DNA. The sample table records 450,000 to 600,000 distinct CDR3 sequences; 10% to 15% of these occur just once. The top ten clonotypes cover over 2% of the sample.

The sequences come from PBMCs, mostly from graft donor cells, collected 360 days after TCRalphabeta/CD19-depleted stem cell transplant. These receptors originate from a male patient younger than 18 who had a stem cell transplant for acute myeloid leukemia, so the T cells may come from the graft donor.

In its sample, this clonotype was seen many times. The chain carries TRBV7-9 and TRBJ2-7; D is uncertain. The CDR3 is made up of 16 amino acids. The germline V gene has CDR1 SEHNR and CDR2 FQNEAQ (reference sequence). Trimming removed 6 bases from V and 3 bases from J, with 21 bases in between. This CDR3 reads CASRKEMAQVYYEQYF. CDR3 bases: TGTGCCAGCAGAAAAGAGATGGCCCAAGTTTACTACGAGCAGTACTTC.

In this sample, this clonotype turned up a few times. The chain recombines TRBV20-1 with TRBJ2-1; 9 nucleotides line up with TRBD2. V trimming: 3 bases; J trimming: 3 bases; junction bases outside the gene matches: 6. The CDR3 loop spans 15 amino acids. Per the germline V gene, CDR1 is DFQATT and CDR2 is SNEGSKA (reference sequence). The chain's CDR3 is CSARVLAGIYNEQFF. In DNA form, the CDR3 reads TGCAGTGCTAGGGTTCTAGCGGGGATCTACAATGAGCAGTTCTTC.

The chain recombines TRBV20-1 with TRBJ2-2; 7 nucleotides line up with TRBD1. V lost 1 base, J lost 5 bases, and 4 bases stayed unmatched. The CDR3 has 14 amino acids. Germline CDR1 reads DFQATT; CDR2 reads SNEGSKA (reference sequence). CDR3 sequence (DNA): TGCAGTGCTAGAGGCAGGGGGAATACCGGGGAGCTGTTTTTT. Its protein is CSARGRGNTGELFF.

This clonotype was counted many times. The chain couples TRBV12-3 or TRBV12-4 to TRBJ2-1, with 9 nucleotides matching TRBD2. V lost 8 bases and J lost 4; bases outside the gene matches: 3. This CDR3 region has 13 residues. The CDR3 is CASWGLAYNEQFF. For the CDR3, the DNA is TGTGCCAGCTGGGGACTAGCTTACAATGAGCAGTTCTTC.

This clonotype was picked up many times. The chain recombines TRBV28 with TRBJ2-7; D is undetermined. The germline V gene encodes CDR1 MDHEN and CDR2 SYDVKM. Trimming shortened V by 3 bases and J by 2 bases, and 11 bases separated the two germline ends. This CDR3 spans 14 amino acids. The CDR3 reads CASSFTDIPYEQYF. In nucleotides, the CDR3 is TGTGCCAGCAGTTTTACAGATATCCCCTACGAGCAGTACTTC.

The V call is TRBV19, the J call TRBJ1-1, with D possibly being TRBD1 (6 bases). V shed 10 bases and J shed 0 bases, with 18 bases lying between them. CDR1 and CDR2 from the germline V gene are LNHDA and SQIVND (reference sequence). CDR3 length: 15 amino acids. The CDR3 region is CATRTTGGLNTEAFF. As DNA, the CDR3 is TGTGCCACTAGGACAACGGGGGGGCTGAACACTGAAGCTTTCTTT.

This clonotype was detected many times. CDR3 amino acids: CATLGATNEKLFF. The CDR3 nucleotides are TGTGCCACCCTAGGTGCAACTAATGAAAAACTGTTTTTT. The chain is built from TRBV10-3 and TRBJ1-4; no clear D gene. V lost 10 bases to trimming and J lost 0 bases, with 9 bases between them. The CDR3 has 13 amino acids. The V gene's germline CDR1 is ENHRY and CDR2 SYGVKD.

The CDR3 sequence is CASSYEFLYNEQFF. DNA of the CDR3: TGTGCCAGCAGTTACGAGTTTCTCTACAATGAGCAGTTCTTC. V and J are TRBV6-2 or TRBV6-3 and TRBJ2-1; D is unclear. The CDR3 is made up of 14 amino acids. The germline V gene has CDR1 MNHEY and CDR2 SVGEGT. V shed 2 bases and J shed 3 bases, with 8 bases lying between them.

This clonotype was picked up a small number of times. For the CDR3, the DNA is TGTGCCAGCAGTGAAGCGGGAGGGCCGTCCTACAATGAGCAGTTCTTC. Protein sequence: CASSEAGGPSYNEQFF. The chain has TRBV6-1 and TRBJ2-1; 7 bases are a match to TRBD2. The CDR3 loop spans 16 amino acids. V lost 0 bases, J lost 1 base, and 3 bases stayed unmatched. Per germline, CDR1 MNHNS and CDR2 SASEGT.

In its sample, this clonotype was seen a few times. This sequence joins TRBV15 and TRBJ1-1; possibly TRBD1 for D (6 bases). This CDR3 comprises 17 residues. Trimming removed 0 bases at V and 6 bases at J, with 20 bases between. Per the germline V gene, CDR1 is LNHNV and CDR2 is YYDKDF (reference sequence). CDR3: CATSRDHVGGSWAEAFF. CDR3 in DNA: TGTGCCACCAGCAGAGATCATGTAGGGGGGTCTTGGGCTGAAGCTTTCTTT.

The chain combines TRBV20-1 with TRBJ2-7; D possibly corresponds to TRBD2 (6 bases). Germline V lookup: CDR1 DFQATT, CDR2 SNEGSKA (reference sequence). V lost 2 bases and J lost 1, with 9 bases in between. CDR3 length equals 13 residues. CDR3 sequence (DNA): TGCAGTGCTAGAATAGCGGTATCCTACGAGCAGTACTTC. The encoded protein is CSARIAVSYEQYF.

The rearrangement joins TRBV10-3 to TRBJ2-7, with TRBD2 matching 9 bases. J was trimmed by 3 bases and V by 4 bases; bases with no gene match: 7. The CDR3 is made up of 15 amino acids. CDR1 is ENHRY and CDR2 is SYGVKD in the germline V gene. CDR3 nucleotides: TGTGCCATCAGTGGCGCTAGCGGGGCCCTCTACGAGCAGTACTTC. The encoded protein is CAISGASGALYEQYF.

This clonotype was seen a handful of times. V and J are TRBV12-3 or TRBV12-4 and TRBJ2-5; 10 nucleotides match TRBD2. V lost 5 bases, J lost 2 bases, and 8 bases stayed unmatched. The CDR3 sequence is 16 residues long. CDR3 coding DNA: TGTGCCAGCAGTACCGCTAGCGGGAGTCTTCAAGAGACCCAGTACTTC. This translates into CASSTASGSLQETQYF.

This sequence joins TRBV4-2 and TRBJ2-2; possible D gene TRBD1, 5 bases. The CDR3 runs to 15 residues. Germline V gene sequence: CDR1 LGHNA, CDR2 YNFKEQ. Trimming took 0 bases from V and 4 from J, leaving 9 bases between them. This CDR3 reads CASSQEEQGTGELFF. CDR3 sequence (DNA): TGTGCCAGCAGCCAAGAAGAGCAGGGCACCGGGGAGCTGTTTTTT.

This clonotype occurred a few times. The chain combines TRBV12-3 or TRBV12-4 with TRBJ2-7; no clear D. V shed 7 bases and J shed 0 bases, with 16 bases lying between them. The CDR3 totals 15 residues. The CDR3 nucleotides read TGTGCCAGCACCCCCGCGGCGGCAAGCTCCTACGAGCAGTACTTC. It encodes CASTPAAASSYEQYF.

This clonotype was observed a few times. The DNA of the CDR3 is TGCAGTGCTAGTGGGCTAGCGGGAGGAGGGGATACGCAGTATTTT. Translated: CSASGLAGGGDTQYF. The J gene is TRBJ2-3, the V gene TRBV20-1; 11 bases match TRBD2. Trimming cost V 3 bases and J 6 bases; bases outside gene matches: 8. Germline V gene data show CDR1 as DFQATT and CDR2 as SNEGSKA (reference sequence). This CDR3 contains 15 residues.

The CDR3 protein is CSARVLTDSPPYEQYF. The CDR3 region has the DNA TGCAGTGCTAGAGTCTTAACGGACAGCCCTCCCTACGAGCAGTACTTC. The V call is TRBV20-1, the J call TRBJ2-7, with a tentative D call TRBD1 (6 bases). This CDR3 has 16 residues. V was shortened by 1 base and J by 2 bases, with 18 bases between the two germline ends. In germline, CDR1 is DFQATT, CDR2 SNEGSKA (reference sequence).

The sample holds many counts of this clonotype. The V and J genes are TRBV28 and TRBJ2-7; 8 nucleotides agree with TRBD2. J was trimmed by 4 bases and V by 7 bases; bases with no gene match: 12. Germline V lookup: CDR1 MDHEN, CDR2 SYDVKM. This CDR3 contains 15 residues. CDR3 protein: CASTFPGRARYEQYF. The CDR3, as DNA: TGTGCCAGCACCTTCCCCGGGAGGGCCCGGTACGAGCAGTACTTC.

The chain has TRBV20-1 and TRBJ2-1; 8 bases map to TRBD2. Trimming at V came to 5 bases and at J to 5 bases, leaving 8 bases not matched to a gene. The CDR3 loop spans 14 amino acids. CDR1 and CDR2 (germline): DFQATT, SNEGSKA (reference sequence). In DNA, the CDR3 is TGCAGTGCTCCGCCACTACTAGCGGACAATGAGCAGTTCTTC. Its translation: CSAPPLLADNEQFF.

This clonotype has a count of ten or more. V is TRBV5-1 and J is TRBJ2-7, with 8 positions matching TRBD2. The CDR3 has 15 amino acids. Germline CDR1 is SGHRS and CDR2 is YFSETQ. V lost 3 bases and J lost 6; bases outside the gene matches: 11. The CDR3 loop is CASSSPVAGGPEQYF. The CDR3 bases are TGCGCCAGCAGCTCCCCGGTGGCGGGAGGTCCCGAGCAGTACTTC.

V usage is TRBV7-6 and J usage is TRBJ2-5; 8 bases line up with TRBD2. The CDR3 has 17 residues. The germline gives CDR1 SGHVS, CDR2 FNYEAQ. Unmatched junction bases numbered 16, after V lost 5 bases and J lost 5 bases. The CDR3 sequence is CASSVHHLAGGRETQYF. The CDR3 DNA follows: TGTGCCAGCAGCGTTCATCATTTGGCGGGAGGAAGGGAGACCCAGTACTTC. Combining the CDR3 with reference TRBV7-6 and TRBJ2-5 gives the whole variable domain GAGVSQSPRYKVTKRGQDVALRCDPISGHVSLYWYRQALGQGPEFLTYFNYEAQQDKSGLPNDRFSAERPEGSISTLTIQRTEQRDSAMYRCASSVHHLAGGRETQYFGPGTRLLVL.

This clonotype has more than one count but fewer than ten. This chain connects TRBV9 to TRBJ2-3; maybe TRBD2 (5 bases). CDR1 and CDR2 from the germline V gene are SGDLS and YYNGEE. V lost 0 bases and J 3 bases, leaving 11 bases between the germline ends. This CDR3 contains 15 residues. This CDR3 is CASSVDGVWTDTQYF. CDR3 bases: TGTGCCAGCAGCGTAGACGGGGTTTGGACAGATACGCAGTATTTT. Full variable domain (missing parts from reference TRBV9 and TRBJ2-3): DSGVTQTPKHLITATGQRVTLRCSPRSGDLSVYWYQQSLDQGLQFLIQYYNGEERAKGNILERFSAQQFPDLHSELNLSSLELGDSALYFCASSVDGVWTDTQYFGPGTRLTVL.

This clonotype was recorded at least ten times. DNA for the CDR3: TGTGCCAGCAGCCGAAAGCAGAGGGAAGGAGATTCCTACAATGAGCAGTTCTTC. This sequence encodes CASSRKQREGDSYNEQFF. This chain joins TRBV7-9 and TRBJ2-1, with D tentatively TRBD2 (5 bases). This CDR3 is 18 amino acids long. The germline V and J ends were trimmed by 5 bases and 1 base, with 21 bases remaining between them. The germline CDR1 and CDR2 sequences are SEHNR and FQNEAQ (reference sequence).

The rearrangement joins TRBV20-1 to TRBJ2-2, with D perhaps matching TRBD2 (5 bases). The CDR3 consists of 10 residues. V lost 5 bases and J lost 8, with 6 bases in between. Germline CDR1 and CDR2: DFQATT and SNEGSKA (reference sequence). As DNA, the CDR3 is TGCAGTGCTTCGGGGGGGGAGCTGTTTTTT. This encodes CSASGGELFF.

V is TRBV7-2 and J is TRBJ2-1, with D perhaps TRBD2 (5 bases). Trimming pared 3 bases from V and 4 bases from J, leaving 7 bases between. This CDR3 is 13 amino acids long. Germline CDR1 SGHTA, CDR2 FQGNSA. The CDR3 DNA sequence: TGTGCCAGCAGCTTTCTAGCTTACAATGAGCAGTTCTTC. Translation gives CASSFLAYNEQFF.